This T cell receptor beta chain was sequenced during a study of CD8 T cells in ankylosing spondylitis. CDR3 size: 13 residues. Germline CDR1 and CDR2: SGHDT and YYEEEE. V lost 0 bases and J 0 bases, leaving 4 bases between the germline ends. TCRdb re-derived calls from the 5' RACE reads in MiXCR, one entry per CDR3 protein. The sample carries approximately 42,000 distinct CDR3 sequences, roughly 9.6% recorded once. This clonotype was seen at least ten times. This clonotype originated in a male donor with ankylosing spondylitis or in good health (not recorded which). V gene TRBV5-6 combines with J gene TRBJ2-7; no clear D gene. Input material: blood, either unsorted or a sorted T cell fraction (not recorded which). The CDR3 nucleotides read TGTGCCAGCAGCTTGGGTCGCTCCTACGAGCAGTACTTC. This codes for CASSLGRSYEQYF.